This T cell receptor (beta chain) derives from a study of T cells in Graves' hyperthyroidism and ophthalmopathy. The CDR3 sequence is 16 residues long. CDR1 and CDR2 from the germline V gene are MNHEY and SVGEGT. Trimming removed 5 bases from V and 1 base from J; junction bases left unmatched: 8. Amplified regions were TCR beta CDR3 sequences from RNA transcripts. HTBI primers were employed in a first-round RT-PCR of the TCR CDR3. One entry per CDR3 protein, called by TCRdb with MiXCR from the multiplex PCR reads. This table has roughly 640,000 distinct CDR3 sequences, approximately 16% appearing once. This clonotype was observed a few times.

This chain links TRBV6-2 or TRBV6-3 with TRBJ2-5; 9 bases match TRBD2. The sample consisted of blood. This clonotype was obtained from a woman between 35 and 50 years old with Graves' ophthalmopathy. DNA for the CDR3: TGTGCCAGCAGTCCCATAGCGGGAGTTCCCCAAGAGACCCAGTACTTC. As protein: CASSPIAGVPQETQYF.